This TCR beta chain is from a study of shared clonotypes between healthy human individuals. Turning to the study itself: CD4 naive cells filled three plates per donor, CD4 memory three, CD8 naive two and CD8 memory one. Study results and limitations: Lower generation probabilities were found for non-shared clonotypes than for those shared by all four donors. On the whole, naive subsets had larger estimated richness than memory subsets had.

Germline CDR1 is SGHKS and CDR2 is YYEKEE (reference sequence). This CDR3 comprises 13 residues. J lost 4 bases, V lost 5 bases, and 4 bases had no gene match. As for this clone: Its antigen is not identified.

As defined, naive CD8 cells were CD45RO-negative and positively selected for CCR7, with terminally differentiated effector memory CD45RA+ cells excluded. Profiled with immunoSEQ multiplex PCR; TCRdb holds only in-frame clones, not every one. Seen here are around 580,000 clones, roughly 98% observed once, and the top ten hold approximately 0.3%. This sequence joins TRBV5-5 and TRBJ1-1; the match to TRBD1 covers 8 bases. This TCR derives from a man aged 25 to 45 in good health. The sequencing input was naive CD8+ T cells sorted from blood. The CDR3 is CASRTGEGTEAFF. In nucleotides, the CDR3 is TGTGCCAGCAGGACAGGGGAAGGCACTGAAGCTTTCTTT.